The 9 T cell receptor beta chains reported below all come from one sample, sequenced in a study of radiation and T cells in renal cell carcinoma. The time point was: blood 4 weeks post-SBRT, at nephrectomy. The treatment is: 15 Gy SBRT to primary tumor, nephrectomy 4 weeks later. This table comes from immunoSEQ multiplex PCR, and its TCRdb copy is limited to in-frame clones, with some not included. The repertoire holds some 150,000 clones, with around 88% as singletons. Here the sequenced sample was blood, taken from a patient whose treatment included radiotherapy and nephrectomy. The receptors here all came from a woman aged 50 to 65 with renal cell carcinoma.

This rearrangement joins TRBV6-1 to TRBJ2-7; weak D call: TRBD2 (5 bases). V lost 1 base to trimming and J lost 7 bases, with 14 bases between them. Germline CDR1 MNHNS, CDR2 SASEGT. This CDR3 contains 14 residues. Here the CDR3 reads CASSEVRGNGEQYF. The CDR3 DNA reads TGTGCCAGCAGTGAAGTGCGAGGGAACGGGGAGCAGTACTTC.

This clone has more than one count but fewer than ten. V usage is TRBV5-1 and J usage is TRBJ1-1, with 8 nucleotides matching TRBD1. The J segment lost 3 bases and the V segment lost 4 bases, leaving 5 bases of the junction unmatched. The germline V gene encodes CDR1 SGHRS and CDR2 YFSETQ. This CDR3 has 14 amino acids. The CDR3 spells CASSQETGDTEAFF. The CDR3, as DNA: TGCGCCAGCAGCCAGGAGACAGGGGACACTGAAGCTTTCTTT.

The chain carries TRBV6-1 and TRBJ2-1; D not certain. The CDR3 runs 14 residues. In germline, CDR1 is MNHNS, CDR2 SASEGT. Trimming took 2 bases from V and 5 from J, leaving 10 bases between them. The CDR3 DNA sequence: TGTGCCAGCAGTGAATTCGTGGCAGACAATGAGCAGTTCTTC. Encoded protein: CASSEFVADNEQFF.

The V gene is TRBV5-1, the J gene TRBJ2-1; TRBD2 matches 11 bases. The CDR3 spans 16 residues. J lost 5 bases, V lost 2 bases, and 6 bases had no gene match. Germline V gene lookup returns CDR1 SGHRS and CDR2 YFSETQ. The CDR3 is CASSFLLAGGNNEQFF. Written as DNA, the CDR3 is TGCGCCAGCAGCTTCCTCCTAGCGGGGGGAAACAATGAGCAGTTCTTC.

This rearrangement joins TRBV6-5 to TRBJ1-6; 7 nucleotides line up with TRBD1. The CDR3 has 13 residues. Germline values: CDR1 MNHEY, CDR2 SVGAGI. After removal of 7 bases from V and 11 bases from J, the junction contained 8 bases not matched to a gene. The CDR3 coding sequence is TGTGCCAGCACCAAAGCACAGGGGACACCCCTCCACTTT. This sequence encodes CASTKAQGTPLHF.

V is TRBV6-6 and J is TRBJ2-3, with D perhaps TRBD1 or TRBD2 (6 bases each). The CDR3 consists of 13 residues. V lost 5 bases to trimming and J lost 4 bases, with 10 bases between them. In germline, CDR1 is MNHNY, CDR2 SVGAGI (reference sequence). CDR3 residues: CASSDGGADTQYF. The CDR3 DNA sequence: TGTGCCAGCAGTGACGGGGGCGCAGATACGCAGTATTTT.

V gene TRBV5-4 combines with J gene TRBJ1-2; 9 nucleotides align to TRBD1. Trimming cost V 6 bases and J 7 bases; bases outside gene matches: 16. This CDR3 has 16 amino acids. Germline V CDR1 and CDR2: SGHNT, YYREEE (reference sequence). As DNA, the CDR3 is TGTGCCAGCACCCACCTCGGGACAGGGTGGGGGTTTGGCTACACCTTC. Protein: CASTHLGTGWGFGYTF.

The chain couples TRBV5-6 to TRBJ1-5; possibly TRBD1 for D (6 bases). CDR3 length: 18 residues. Germline V CDR1 and CDR2: SGHDT, YYEEEE. V dropped 3 bases and J dropped 3 bases, with 22 bases sitting between them. The CDR3 DNA follows: TGTGCCAGCAGCTCCGGGGGGGCGACCGGCCTTATCAATCAGCCCCAGCATTTT. Translated: CASSSGGATGLINQPQHF.

The rearrangement links TRBV13 to TRBJ1-6; 7 nucleotides agree with TRBD1. After removal of 4 bases from V and 3 bases from J, the junction contained 6 bases not matched to a gene. CDR3 length: 16 residues. The V gene's germline CDR1 is PRHDT and CDR2 FYEKMQ (reference sequence). The CDR3 protein is CASSSQTGNYNSPLHF. CDR3 DNA sequence: TGTGCCAGCAGCTCACAGACAGGGAACTATAATTCACCCCTCCACTTT.